Described below is a single T cell receptor (beta chain) sequence and its context. The target antigen is unknown. Within the sample, other DNA sequences also encode this same CDR3. The sample originates from a study of shared clonotypes between healthy human individuals. Study-wide findings and caveats: Naive CD4 clonotypes overlapped across a handful of donors at around 5%.

Some clones are missing from TCRdb's copy, which holds only in-frame ones; the method was immunoSEQ multiplex PCR. The sample yields about 2 million clones, about 95% seen once. The naive CD8 population came from CD45RO-negative cells selected for CCR7, without terminally differentiated effector memory CD45RA+ cells. Each of the donors was a healthy adult who was HIV-negative and had not had a recent acute infection or vaccination. The specimen sequenced was naive CD8+ T cells sorted from blood. The receptor was isolated from a man aged 18-30 years in good health.

CDR3 residues: CAWRGVSYEQYF. CDR3 nucleotides: TGTGCCTGGAGGGGTGTGTCGTACGAGCAGTACTTC. This chain connects TRBV30 to TRBJ2-7; D ambiguous. This CDR3 has 12 amino acids. Germline-derived CDR1 and CDR2 are GTSNPN and SVGIG (reference sequence). V lost 3 bases and J lost 4, with 10 bases in between.